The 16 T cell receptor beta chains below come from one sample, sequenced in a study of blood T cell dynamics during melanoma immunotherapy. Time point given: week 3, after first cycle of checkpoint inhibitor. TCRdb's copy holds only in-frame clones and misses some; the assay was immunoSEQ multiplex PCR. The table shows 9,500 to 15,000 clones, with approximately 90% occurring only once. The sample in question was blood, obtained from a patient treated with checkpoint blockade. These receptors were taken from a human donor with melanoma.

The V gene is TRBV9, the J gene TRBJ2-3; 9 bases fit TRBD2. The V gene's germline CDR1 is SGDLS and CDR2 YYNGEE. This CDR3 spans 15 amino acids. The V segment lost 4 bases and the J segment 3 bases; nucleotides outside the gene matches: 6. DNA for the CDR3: TGTGCCAGCAGCCCTTATAGCGGGAGTACAGATACGCAGTATTTT. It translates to CASSPYSGSTDTQYF.

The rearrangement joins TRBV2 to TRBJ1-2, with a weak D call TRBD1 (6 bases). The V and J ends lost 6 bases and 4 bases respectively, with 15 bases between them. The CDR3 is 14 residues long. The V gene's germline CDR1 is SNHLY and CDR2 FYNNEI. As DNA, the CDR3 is TGTGCCAGCAGCCTCATGGACAGCGGCTATGGCTACACCTTC. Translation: CASSLMDSGYGYTF. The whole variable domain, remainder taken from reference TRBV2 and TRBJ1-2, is EPEVTQTPSHQVTQMGQEVILRCVPISNHLYFYWYRQILGQKVEFLVSFYNNEISEKSEIFDDQFSVERPDGSNFTLKIRSTKLEDSAMYFCASSLMDSGYGYTFGSGTRLTVV.

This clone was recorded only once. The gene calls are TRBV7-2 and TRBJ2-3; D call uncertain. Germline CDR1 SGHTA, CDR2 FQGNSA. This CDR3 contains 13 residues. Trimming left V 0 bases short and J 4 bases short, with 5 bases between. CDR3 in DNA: TGTGCCAGCAGCTTAGCCGACCCAGATACGCAGTATTTT. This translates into CASSLADPDTQYF. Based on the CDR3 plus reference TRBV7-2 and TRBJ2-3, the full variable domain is GAGVSQSPSNKVTEKGKDVELRCDPISGHTALYWYRQSLGQGLEFLIYFQGNSAPDKSGLPSDRFSAERTGGSVSTLTIQRTQQEDSAVYLCASSLADPDTQYFGPGTRLTVL.

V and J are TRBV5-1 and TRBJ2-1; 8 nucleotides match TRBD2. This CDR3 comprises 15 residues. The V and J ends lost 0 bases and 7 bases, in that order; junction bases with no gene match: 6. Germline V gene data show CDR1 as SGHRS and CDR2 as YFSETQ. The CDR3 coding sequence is TGCGCCAGCAGCTTGGTCGGGCGGGGGGATAATGAGCAGTTCTTC. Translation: CASSLVGRGDNEQFF. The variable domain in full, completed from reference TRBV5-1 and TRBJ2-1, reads KAGVTQTPRYLIKTRGQQVTLSCSPISGHRSVSWYQQTPGQGLQFLFEYFSETQRNKGNFPGRFSGRQFSNSRSEMNVSTLELGDSALYLCASSLVGRGDNEQFFGPGTRLTVL.

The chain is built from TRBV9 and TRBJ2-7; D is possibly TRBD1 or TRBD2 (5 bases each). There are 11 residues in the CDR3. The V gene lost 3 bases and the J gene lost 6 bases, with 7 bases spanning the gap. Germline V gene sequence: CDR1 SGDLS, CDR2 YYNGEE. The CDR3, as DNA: TGTGCCAGCAGCGCTGGGGGCGAGCAGTACTTC. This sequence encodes CASSAGGEQYF.

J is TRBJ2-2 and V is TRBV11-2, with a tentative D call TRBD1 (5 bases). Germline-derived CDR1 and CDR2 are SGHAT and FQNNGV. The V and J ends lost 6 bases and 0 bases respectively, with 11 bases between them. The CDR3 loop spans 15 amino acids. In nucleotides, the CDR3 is TGTGCCAGCAGGAGGACAACTCCGAACACCGGGGAGCTGTTTTTT. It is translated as CASRRTTPNTGELFF.

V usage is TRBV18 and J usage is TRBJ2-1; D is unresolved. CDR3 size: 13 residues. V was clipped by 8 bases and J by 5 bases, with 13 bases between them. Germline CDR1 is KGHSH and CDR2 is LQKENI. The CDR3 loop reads CASTSGPDNEQFF. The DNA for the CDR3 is TGTGCCAGCACATCTGGACCGGACAATGAGCAGTTCTTC.

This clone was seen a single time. This CDR3 reads CASSPQQTGSEKLFF. DNA of the CDR3: TGTGCCAGCAGCCCTCAACAAACAGGGAGTGAAAAACTGTTTTTT. The V gene is TRBV9, the J gene TRBJ1-4; D possibly corresponds to TRBD1 (6 bases). Germline V gives CDR1 SGDLS, CDR2 YYNGEE. Trimming shortened V by 4 bases and J by 7 bases, and 17 bases separated the two germline ends. The CDR3 spans 15 residues.

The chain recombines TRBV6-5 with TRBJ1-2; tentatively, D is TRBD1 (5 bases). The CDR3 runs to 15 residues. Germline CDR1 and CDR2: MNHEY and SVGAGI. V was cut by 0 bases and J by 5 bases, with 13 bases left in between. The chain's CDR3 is CASSYSYVTVYGYTF. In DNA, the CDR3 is TGTGCCAGCAGTTACTCGTATGTGACAGTATATGGCTACACCTTC.

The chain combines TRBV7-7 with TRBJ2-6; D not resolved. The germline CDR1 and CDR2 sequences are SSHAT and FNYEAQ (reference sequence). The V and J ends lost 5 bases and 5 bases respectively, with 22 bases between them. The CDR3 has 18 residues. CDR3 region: CASSEQRVPQSRANVLTF. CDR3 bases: TGTGCCAGCAGCGAACAACGAGTGCCACAAAGTCGGGCCAACGTCCTGACTTTC.

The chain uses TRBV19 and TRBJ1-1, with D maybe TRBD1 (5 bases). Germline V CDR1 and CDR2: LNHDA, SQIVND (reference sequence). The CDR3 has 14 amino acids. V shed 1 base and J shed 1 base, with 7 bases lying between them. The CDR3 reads CASSIGDGNTEAFF. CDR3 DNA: TGTGCCAGTAGTATAGGGGACGGGAACACTGAAGCTTTCTTT.

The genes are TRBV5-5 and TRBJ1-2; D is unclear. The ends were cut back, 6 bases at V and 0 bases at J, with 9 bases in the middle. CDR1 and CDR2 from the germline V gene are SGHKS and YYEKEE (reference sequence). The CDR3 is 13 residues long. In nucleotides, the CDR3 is TGTGCCAGCACCCCCTCCTCTAACTATGGCTACACCTTC. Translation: CASTPSSNYGYTF.

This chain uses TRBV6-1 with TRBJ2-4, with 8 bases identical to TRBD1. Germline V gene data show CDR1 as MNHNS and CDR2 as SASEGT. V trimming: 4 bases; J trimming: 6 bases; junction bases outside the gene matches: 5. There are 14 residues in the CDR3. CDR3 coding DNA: TGTGCCAGCAGTGGTCAGGGGGCTGCAAACATTCAGTACTTC. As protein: CASSGQGAANIQYF.

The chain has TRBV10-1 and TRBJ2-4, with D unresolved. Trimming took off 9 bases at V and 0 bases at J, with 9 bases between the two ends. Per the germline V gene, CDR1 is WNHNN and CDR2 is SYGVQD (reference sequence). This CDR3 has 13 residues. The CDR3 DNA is TGCGCCAGGAGAAAGCTAGCCAAAAACATTCAGTACTTC. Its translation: CARRKLAKNIQYF.

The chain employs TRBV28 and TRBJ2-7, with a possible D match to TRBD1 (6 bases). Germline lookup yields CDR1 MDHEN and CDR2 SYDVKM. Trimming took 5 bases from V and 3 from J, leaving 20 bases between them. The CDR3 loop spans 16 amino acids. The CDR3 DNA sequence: TGTGCCAGCAGTGGAACAGGGTGGGGGCATGGCTACGAGCAGTACTTC. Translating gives CASSGTGWGHGYEQYF.

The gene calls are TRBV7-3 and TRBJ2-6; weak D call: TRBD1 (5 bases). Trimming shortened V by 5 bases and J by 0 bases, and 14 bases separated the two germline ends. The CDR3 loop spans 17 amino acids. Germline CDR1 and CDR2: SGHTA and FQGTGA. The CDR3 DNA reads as TGTGCCAGCAGCGGCCAGGACACCCGCTCTGGGGCCAACGTCCTGACTTTC. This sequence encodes CASSGQDTRSGANVLTF.